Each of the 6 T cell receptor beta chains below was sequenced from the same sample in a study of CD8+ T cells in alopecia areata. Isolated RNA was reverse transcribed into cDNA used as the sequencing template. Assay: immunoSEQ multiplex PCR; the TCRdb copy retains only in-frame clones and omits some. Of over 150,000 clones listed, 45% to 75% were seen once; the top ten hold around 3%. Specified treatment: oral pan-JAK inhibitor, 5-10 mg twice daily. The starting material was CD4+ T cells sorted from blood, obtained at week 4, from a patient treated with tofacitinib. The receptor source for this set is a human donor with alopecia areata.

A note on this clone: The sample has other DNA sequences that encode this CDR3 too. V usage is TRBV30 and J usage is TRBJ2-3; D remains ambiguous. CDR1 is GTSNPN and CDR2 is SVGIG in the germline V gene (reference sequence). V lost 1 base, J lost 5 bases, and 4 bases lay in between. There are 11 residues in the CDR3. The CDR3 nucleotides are TGTGCCTGGAGTGGTAAAGATACGCAGTATTTT. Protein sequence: CAWSGKDTQYF.

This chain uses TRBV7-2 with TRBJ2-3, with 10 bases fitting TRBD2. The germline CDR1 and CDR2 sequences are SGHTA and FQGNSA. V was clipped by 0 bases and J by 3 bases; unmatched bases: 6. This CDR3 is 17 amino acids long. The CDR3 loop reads CASSLASAGGPTDTQYF. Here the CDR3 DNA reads TGTGCCAGCAGCTTAGCATCAGCGGGGGGGCCTACAGATACGCAGTATTTT.

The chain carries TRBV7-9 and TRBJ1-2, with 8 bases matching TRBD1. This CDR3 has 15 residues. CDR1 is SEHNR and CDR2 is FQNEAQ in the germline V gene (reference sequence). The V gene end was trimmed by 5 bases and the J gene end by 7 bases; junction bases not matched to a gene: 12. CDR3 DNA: TGTGCCAGCAGCCAACAGACAGGGGAAGTGAGTGGCTACACCTTC. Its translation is CASSQQTGEVSGYTF.

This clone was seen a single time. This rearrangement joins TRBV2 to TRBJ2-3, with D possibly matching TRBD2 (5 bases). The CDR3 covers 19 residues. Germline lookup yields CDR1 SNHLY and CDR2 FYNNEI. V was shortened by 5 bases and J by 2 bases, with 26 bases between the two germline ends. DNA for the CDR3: TGTGCCAGCAGTCCTGGTCGTGCCCCACGGGGTTCCTACACAGATACGCAGTATTTT. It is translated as CASSPGRAPRGSYTDTQYF. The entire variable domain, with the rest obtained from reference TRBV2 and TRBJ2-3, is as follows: EPEVTQTPSHQVTQMGQEVILRCVPISNHLYFYWYRQILGQKVEFLVSFYNNEISEKSEIFDDQFSVERPDGSNFTLKIRSTKLEDSAMYFCASSPGRAPRGSYTDTQYFGPGTRLTVL.

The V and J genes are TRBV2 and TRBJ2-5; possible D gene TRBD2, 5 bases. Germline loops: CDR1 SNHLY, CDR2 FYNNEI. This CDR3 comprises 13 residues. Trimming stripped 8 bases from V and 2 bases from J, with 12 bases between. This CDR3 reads CASLRAEQETQYF. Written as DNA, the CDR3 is TGTGCCAGCTTGCGGGCAGAGCAAGAGACCCAGTACTTC.

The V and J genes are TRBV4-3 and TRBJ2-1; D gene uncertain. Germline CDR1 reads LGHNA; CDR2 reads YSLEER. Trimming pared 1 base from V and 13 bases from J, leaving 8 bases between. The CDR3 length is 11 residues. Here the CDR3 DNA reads TGCGCCAGCAGCCAAGCGGTGAGTCAGTTCTTC. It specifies CASSQAVSQFF.